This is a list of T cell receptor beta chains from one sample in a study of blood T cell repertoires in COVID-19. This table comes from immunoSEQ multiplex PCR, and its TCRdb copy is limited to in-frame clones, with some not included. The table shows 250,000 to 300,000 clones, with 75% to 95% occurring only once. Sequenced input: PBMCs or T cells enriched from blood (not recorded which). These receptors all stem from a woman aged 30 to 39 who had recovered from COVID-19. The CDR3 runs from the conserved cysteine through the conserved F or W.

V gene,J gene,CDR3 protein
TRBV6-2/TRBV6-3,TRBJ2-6,CASSYPGTSGANVLTF
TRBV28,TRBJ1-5,CASSGGSWYSNQPQHF
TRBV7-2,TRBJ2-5,CASSSTLGRGTFQETQYF
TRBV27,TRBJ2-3,CASSWGLAPSDTQYF
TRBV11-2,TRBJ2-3,CASSTSGRSTDTQYF
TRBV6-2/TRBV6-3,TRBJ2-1,CASSTREGYNEQFF
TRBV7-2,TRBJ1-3,CASSLLSTGGAGGNTIYF
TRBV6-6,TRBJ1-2,CASRPDSTNYGYTF
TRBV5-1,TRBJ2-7,CASSLVQGWSEQYF
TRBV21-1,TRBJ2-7,CASSNPPTGNSYEQYF
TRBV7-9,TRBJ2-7,CASSLLGTGVGSRDYEQYF
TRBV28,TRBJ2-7,CASGGTAYEQYF